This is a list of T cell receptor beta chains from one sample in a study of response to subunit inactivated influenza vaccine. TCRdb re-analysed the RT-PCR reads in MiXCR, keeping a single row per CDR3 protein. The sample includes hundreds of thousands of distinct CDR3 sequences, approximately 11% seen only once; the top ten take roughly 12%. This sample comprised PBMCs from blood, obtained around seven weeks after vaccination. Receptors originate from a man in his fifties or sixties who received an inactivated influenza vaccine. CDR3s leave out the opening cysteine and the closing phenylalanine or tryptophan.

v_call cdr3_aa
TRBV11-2 ASSTRDRVVNEQF
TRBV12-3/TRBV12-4 ASSLGGTLASEQY
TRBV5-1 ASSLAYGTYEQY
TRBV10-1 ASSGIAPTGELF
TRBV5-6 ASSSISGTAHSYNEQF
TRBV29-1 SVGGGVLGEQY
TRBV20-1 SARTLGNQPQH
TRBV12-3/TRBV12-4 ASSPLTSGPHNEQF
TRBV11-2 ASSKGTNQPQH
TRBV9 ASTPSGGSSYNEQF
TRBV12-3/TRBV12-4 ASSLDRGVASPLH
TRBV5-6 ASRPDRSQGYT
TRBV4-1 ASSQGQYYEQY
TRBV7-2 ASSPQGGAVGQF
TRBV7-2 ASSLTRPDTQY
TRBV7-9 ASSSQGSGNTIY
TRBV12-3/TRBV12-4 ASTLLTGTGELF
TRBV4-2 ASSPTLEGTYEQY
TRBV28 ASSLPDRGNSPLH
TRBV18 ASSPRMGQGEQY
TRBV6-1 ASNPTGANTGELF
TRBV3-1 ASSGTRGGHEQF
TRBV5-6 ASSSGTGPTDTQY
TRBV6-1 ASRPGQAGTEAF